One and the same sample provided the 29 T cell receptor beta chains below, sequenced in a study of cytomegalovirus exposure and HLA in healthy donors. The PCR contained 60 Vbeta and 13 Jbeta primers. TCRdb keeps only in-frame clones here, not all; method: immunoSEQ multiplex PCR. This sample has 170,000 or so clones, with about four fifths found just once. Input material: PBMCs. The receptors derive from a man over 45 in good health and CMV-seronegative.

This clone was counted a few times. This chain uses TRBV4-1 with TRBJ1-1; 8 nucleotides match TRBD1. Trimming removed 0 bases from V and 6 bases from J; junction bases left unmatched: 3. This CDR3 is 14 amino acids long. Germline-derived CDR1 and CDR2 are MGHRA and YSYEKL. CDR3 sequence reads: CASSQDRDRSEAFF. The DNA of the CDR3 is TGCGCCAGCAGCCAAGACCGGGACAGGTCTGAAGCTTTCTTT.

The J gene is TRBJ1-2, the V gene TRBV5-1; TRBD1 aligns across 7 bases. Germline V CDR1 and CDR2: SGHRS, YFSETQ. The CDR3 loop spans 16 amino acids. The trim removed 0 bases at V and 4 bases at J, leaving 9 bases unmatched. The CDR3 region has the DNA TGCGCCAGCAGCTTGGAACCAACAGGGGCTGGCTATGGCTACACCTTC. As protein: CASSLEPTGAGYGYTF.

J is TRBJ1-2 and V is TRBV23-1, with D possibly being TRBD1 (5 bases). TRBV23-1 is noted as an ORF with a role that remains uncertain. V shed 6 bases and J shed 5 bases, with 19 bases lying between them. CDR3 length: 15 amino acids. CDR3 protein: CASSLGTTGQYGYTF. The CDR3 bases are TGCGCCAGCAGCCTCGGGACTACGGGCCAATATGGCTACACCTTC.

This clone was recorded only once. The rearrangement uses TRBV25-1 and TRBJ2-3; D is unresolved. The V end lost 7 bases, the J end lost 0 bases, and 8 bases lay between the germline ends. The germline CDR1 and CDR2 sequences are MGHDK and SYGVNS. This CDR3 comprises 13 residues. This CDR3 reads CASTALSTDTQYF. CDR3 bases: TGTGCCAGCACAGCGCTTAGCACAGATACGCAGTATTTT. Full variable domain (outside the CDR3, taken from reference TRBV25-1 and TRBJ2-3): EADIYQTPRYLVIGTGKKITLECSQTMGHDKMYWYQQDPGMELHLIHYSYGVNSTEKGDLSSESTVSRIRTEHFPLTLESARPSHTSQYLCASTALSTDTQYFGPGTRLTVL.

The chain combines TRBV4-2 with TRBJ2-3; TRBD2 agrees at 13 bases. The germline CDR1 and CDR2 sequences are LGHNA and YNFKEQ. The CDR3 has 19 residues. V was pared by 1 base and J by 1 base, with 8 bases of the junction left unmatched. The CDR3 region has the DNA TGTGCCAGCAGCCAAGGTTTCGGGACTAGCGGGACTCGCACAGATACGCAGTATTTT. This sequence encodes CASSQGFGTSGTRTDTQYF.

This clone was detected only a few times. The chain carries TRBV19 and TRBJ1-1; 7 nucleotides line up with TRBD1. V lost 6 bases to trimming and J lost 3 bases; unmatched junction nucleotides: 4. Germline V gene sequence: CDR1 LNHDA, CDR2 SQIVND (reference sequence). This CDR3 is built from 13 residues. The CDR3 sequence: CASSTQGYTEAFF. The CDR3 coding sequence is TGTGCCAGTAGCACACAGGGGTACACTGAAGCTTTCTTT. Full variable domain (rest looked up from reference TRBV19 and TRBJ1-1): DGGITQSPKYLFRKEGQNVTLSCEQNLNHDAMYWYRQDPGQGLRLIYYSQIVNDFQKGDIAEGYSVSREKKESFPLTVTSAQKNPTAFYLCASSTQGYTEAFFGQGTRLTVV.

V usage is TRBV9 and J usage is TRBJ2-3; tentatively, D is TRBD2 (6 bases). The CDR3 covers 14 residues. Germline loops: CDR1 SGDLS, CDR2 YYNGEE. Trimming took off 3 bases at V and 6 bases at J, with 14 bases between the two ends. The CDR3 sequence: CASSARLVRDTQYF. The CDR3 region has the DNA TGTGCCAGCAGCGCTCGACTAGTCCGGGATACGCAGTATTTT.

The CDR3 DNA sequence: TGCGCCAGCAGCTTCTCAGGGGGGCAAGAGACCCAGTACTTC. Amino acids: CASSFSGGQETQYF. The rearrangement joins TRBV5-1 to TRBJ2-5; D might be TRBD1 (7 bases). Germline CDR1 SGHRS, CDR2 YFSETQ. The V and J ends lost 2 bases and 2 bases respectively, with 10 bases between them. The CDR3 is 14 amino acids.

CDR3 residues: CASSGRETLNSPLHF. CDR3 DNA: TGTGCCAGCTCAGGGAGGGAGACACTTAATTCACCCCTCCACTTT. This chain links TRBV18 with TRBJ1-6; D gene ambiguous. The V and J ends lost 5 bases and 6 bases respectively, with 14 bases between them. The V gene's germline CDR1 is KGHSH and CDR2 LQKENI. The CDR3 length is 15 residues.

This chain connects TRBV15 to TRBJ2-3; D uncertain. CDR1 and CDR2 from the germline V gene are LNHNV and YYDKDF (reference sequence). This CDR3 comprises 15 residues. Trimming shortened V by 3 bases and J by 2 bases, and 12 bases separated the two germline ends. CDR3 region: CATSRMVTNTDTQYF. DNA of the CDR3: TGTGCCACCAGCAGGATGGTTACAAACACAGATACGCAGTATTTT.

The sample holds one count of this clone. The chain is built from TRBV19 and TRBJ1-1; 7 bases are shared with TRBD1. Trimming cost V 6 bases and J 0 bases; bases outside gene matches: 7. The CDR3 consists of 15 residues. Germline CDR1 and CDR2: LNHDA and SQIVND (reference sequence). CDR3 amino acids: CASRIRDSLNTEAFF. In nucleotides, the CDR3 is TGTGCCAGTAGAATTAGGGACAGTTTGAACACTGAAGCTTTCTTT.

The rearrangement uses TRBV5-6 and TRBJ1-4; D is unclear. The germline CDR1 and CDR2 sequences are SGHDT and YYEEEE. The CDR3 spans 15 residues. The V end was cut by 5 bases, the J end by 8 bases, with 19 bases between. The CDR3 region is CASSSSWAYGEKLFF. DNA of the CDR3: TGTGCCAGCAGTTCCAGTTGGGCTTATGGCGAAAAACTGTTTTTT.

This chain joins TRBV28 and TRBJ1-2; possible D gene TRBD1, 6 bases. This CDR3 is built from 13 residues. V dropped 6 bases and J dropped 8 bases, with 16 bases sitting between them. Germline V CDR1 and CDR2: MDHEN, SYDVKM. DNA of the CDR3: TGTGCCAGCAGCTTCACAGGGAACTCAGGCTACACCTTC. This codes for CASSFTGNSGYTF.

This CDR3 reads CASSSGLAANTGELFF. The CDR3 DNA reads TGTGCCAGCAGCTCGGGACTAGCGGCGAACACCGGGGAGCTGTTTTTT. The chain has TRBV7-9 and TRBJ2-2; 11 nucleotides match TRBD2. The ends lost 4 bases at V and 0 bases at J; junction bases unmatched: 1. This CDR3 is built from 16 residues. Per germline, CDR1 SEHNR and CDR2 FQNEAQ (reference sequence).

The gene calls are TRBV30 and TRBJ2-3, with 13 bases fitting TRBD2. This CDR3 is 16 amino acids long. Per germline, CDR1 GTSNPN and CDR2 SVGIG (reference sequence). With 2 bases clipped from V and 2 bases from J, the junction kept 4 bases outside the gene matches. The CDR3 loop reads CAWSPGLAGVTDTQYF. DNA of the CDR3: TGTGCCTGGAGTCCCGGACTAGCGGGAGTCACAGATACGCAGTATTTT.

The chain uses TRBV7-2 and TRBJ2-1; 12 nucleotides match TRBD2. The J segment lost 6 bases and the V segment lost 1 base, leaving 7 bases of the junction unmatched. CDR3 length equals 17 residues. Germline V CDR1 and CDR2: SGHTA, FQGNSA. The CDR3 region is CASSLGASGGARNEQFF. For the CDR3, the DNA is TGTGCCAGCAGCTTAGGGGCTAGCGGGGGGGCCCGCAATGAGCAGTTCTTC.

The chain uses TRBV11-3 and TRBJ2-1; possible D gene TRBD2, 6 bases. The CDR3 totals 17 residues. Between the trimmed V and J ends, which lost 0 bases and 1 base, there was a span of 13 bases. CDR1 and CDR2 (germline): SGHNT, YENEEA. This CDR3 reads CASSLDSGRGSYNEQFF. In DNA form, the CDR3 reads TGTGCCAGCAGCTTAGATAGTGGGCGGGGTTCCTACAATGAGCAGTTCTTC.

J is TRBJ2-3 and V is TRBV5-1; 14 nucleotides line up with TRBD2. The V segment lost 3 bases and the J segment 2 bases; nucleotides outside the gene matches: 2. Germline values: CDR1 SGHRS, CDR2 YFSETQ. The length of the CDR3 is 16 residues. CDR3 in DNA: TGCGCCAGCAGCTCGACTAGCGGGGGGGCCACAGATACGCAGTATTTT. It codes for CASSSTSGGATDTQYF.

This clone has only one observation. This rearrangement joins TRBV29-1 to TRBJ1-3, with D unresolved. CDR3 length: 11 amino acids. V was cut by 7 bases and J by 7 bases, with 11 bases left in between. Germline CDR1 and CDR2: SQVTM and ANQGSEA. CDR3 protein: CSATVGNTIYF. The DNA for the CDR3 is TGCAGCGCCACAGTTGGTAACACCATATATTTT.

This clone has a handful of counts. This sequence joins TRBV6-5 and TRBJ1-2; tentative D call: TRBD1 (6 bases). The V end was cut by 6 bases, the J end by 9 bases, with 14 bases between. The CDR3 covers 12 residues. Germline CDR1 and CDR2: MNHEY and SVGAGI. Here the CDR3 DNA reads TGTGCCAGCAGACGCGGACAGCAGCGCTACACCTTC. Translating it yields CASRRGQQRYTF.

This rearrangement joins TRBV15 to TRBJ2-7; a possible D gene is TRBD2 (5 bases). Germline lookup yields CDR1 LNHNV and CDR2 YYDKDF (reference sequence). This CDR3 has 12 residues. V dropped 5 bases and J dropped 5 bases, with 10 bases sitting between them. CDR3 sequence: CATSLLRDEQYF. The CDR3 coding sequence is TGTGCCACCAGCCTCCTGAGGGACGAGCAGTACTTC.

V usage is TRBV5-1 and J usage is TRBJ1-1; 10 nucleotides line up with TRBD1. V was pared by 3 bases and J by 4 bases, with 3 bases of the junction left unmatched. CDR3 length equals 14 residues. Looked up from germline, CDR1 is SGHRS and CDR2 is YFSETQ. CDR3 loop: CASSSGQGGTEAFF. The CDR3, as DNA: TGCGCCAGCAGCTCTGGACAGGGGGGCACTGAAGCTTTCTTT. Drawing the rest from reference TRBV5-1 and TRBJ1-1, the complete variable domain is KAGVTQTPRYLIKTRGQQVTLSCSPISGHRSVSWYQQTPGQGLQFLFEYFSETQRNKGNFPGRFSGRQFSNSRSEMNVSTLELGDSALYLCASSSGQGGTEAFFGQGTRLTVV.

This clone was counted only a few times. V and J are TRBV10-3 and TRBJ1-5; D unclear. The CDR3 contains 12 residues. The ends were cut back, 10 bases at V and 6 bases at J, with 13 bases in the middle. Germline V CDR1 and CDR2: ENHRY, SYGVKD. The CDR3 spells CASGREGQPQHF. The CDR3, as DNA: TGTGCCAGCGGGAGGGAGGGTCAGCCCCAGCATTTT.

This clone was picked up a small number of times. The chain joins TRBV6-6 to TRBJ2-7; D unclear. The V end was cut by 0 bases, the J end by 3 bases, with 12 bases between. CDR1 and CDR2 (germline): MNHNY, SVGAGI (reference sequence). This CDR3 has 15 residues. The CDR3 nucleotides read TGTGCCAGCAGTTACTCAGACGGGTCTCTCTACGAGCAGTACTTC. It yields the protein CASSYSDGSLYEQYF.

This rearrangement joins TRBV6-5 to TRBJ2-3; 11 nucleotides match TRBD1. The CDR3 is made up of 15 amino acids. V was pared by 6 bases and J by 5 bases, with 7 bases of the junction left unmatched. Germline V gene sequence: CDR1 MNHEY, CDR2 SVGAGI. As DNA, the CDR3 is TGTGCCAGCAGAGTATGGGGACAGGGGGAAGATACGCAGTATTTT. Translated, it gives CASRVWGQGEDTQYF.

CDR3 nucleotide sequence: TGTGCCAGCAGCTTAGCGGAGCAGGGGGCATGGTTCGGGCAAGAGACCCAGTACTTC. It codes for CASSLAEQGAWFGQETQYF. The chain is built from TRBV7-2 and TRBJ2-5; 8 bases match TRBD1. CDR3 length: 19 residues. Germline CDR1 is SGHTA and CDR2 is FQGNSA. V lost 0 bases to trimming and J lost 2 bases; unmatched junction nucleotides: 14.

The gene calls are TRBV2 and TRBJ1-2; TRBD1 is a possible D gene (5 bases). Germline V gene lookup returns CDR1 SNHLY and CDR2 FYNNEI. V was cut by 7 bases and J by 5 bases, with 11 bases left in between. CDR3 size: 12 residues. CDR3 DNA: TGTGCCAGCAATTCCTCAGGGTATGGCTACACCTTC. The encoded protein is CASNSSGYGYTF.

This clone was observed a few times. The chain recombines TRBV4-3 with TRBJ2-7; 9 positions match TRBD2. Germline lookup yields CDR1 LGHNA and CDR2 YSLEER. V shed 0 bases and J 6 bases; nucleotides not matched to a gene: 6. The CDR3 length is 15 residues. The CDR3 DNA follows: TGCGCCAGCAGCCAAGAAGCTAGCGGGATACCCGAGCAGTACTTC. It codes for CASSQEASGIPEQYF.

This chain uses TRBV19 with TRBJ2-3; TRBD2 is a possible D gene (5 bases). The length of the CDR3 is 15 residues. V was pared by 2 bases and J by 6 bases, with 15 bases between. Germline CDR1 LNHDA, CDR2 SQIVND (reference sequence). The CDR3 region has the DNA TGTGCCAGTAGTATAAGGGCCGGGGTTAGGGATACGCAGTATTTT. Translated, it gives CASSIRAGVRDTQYF.